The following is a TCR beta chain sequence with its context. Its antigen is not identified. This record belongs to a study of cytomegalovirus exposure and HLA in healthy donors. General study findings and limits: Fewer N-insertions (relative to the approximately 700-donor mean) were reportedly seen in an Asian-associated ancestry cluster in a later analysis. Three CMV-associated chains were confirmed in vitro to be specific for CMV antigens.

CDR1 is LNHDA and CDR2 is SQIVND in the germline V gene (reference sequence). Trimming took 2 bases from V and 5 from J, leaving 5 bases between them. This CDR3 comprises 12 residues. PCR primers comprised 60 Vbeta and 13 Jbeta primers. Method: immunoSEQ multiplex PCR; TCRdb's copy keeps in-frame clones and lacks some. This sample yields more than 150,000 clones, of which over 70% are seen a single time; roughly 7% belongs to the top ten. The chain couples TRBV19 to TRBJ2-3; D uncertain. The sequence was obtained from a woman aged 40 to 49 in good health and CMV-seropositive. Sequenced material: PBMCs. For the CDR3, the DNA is TGTGCCAGTAGTATATCGGGAGATACGCAGTATTTT. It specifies CASSISGDTQYF. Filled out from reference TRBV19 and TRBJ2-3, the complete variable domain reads DGGITQSPKYLFRKEGQNVTLSCEQNLNHDAMYWYRQDPGQGLRLIYYSQIVNDFQKGDIAEGYSVSREKKESFPLTVTSAQKNPTAFYLCASSISGDTQYFGPGTRLTVL.